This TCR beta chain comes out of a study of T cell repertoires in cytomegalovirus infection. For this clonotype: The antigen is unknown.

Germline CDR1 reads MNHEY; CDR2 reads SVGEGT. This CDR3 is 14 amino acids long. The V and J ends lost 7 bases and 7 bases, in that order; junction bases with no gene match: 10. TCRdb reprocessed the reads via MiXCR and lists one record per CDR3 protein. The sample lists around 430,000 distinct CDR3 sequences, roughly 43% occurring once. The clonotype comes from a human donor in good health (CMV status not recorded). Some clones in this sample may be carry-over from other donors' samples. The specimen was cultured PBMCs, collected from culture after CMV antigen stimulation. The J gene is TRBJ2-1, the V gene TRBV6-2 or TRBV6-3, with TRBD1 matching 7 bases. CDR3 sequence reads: CASNHRGFWNEQFF. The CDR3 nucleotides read TGTGCCAGCAACCACAGGGGATTTTGGAATGAGCAGTTCTTC.